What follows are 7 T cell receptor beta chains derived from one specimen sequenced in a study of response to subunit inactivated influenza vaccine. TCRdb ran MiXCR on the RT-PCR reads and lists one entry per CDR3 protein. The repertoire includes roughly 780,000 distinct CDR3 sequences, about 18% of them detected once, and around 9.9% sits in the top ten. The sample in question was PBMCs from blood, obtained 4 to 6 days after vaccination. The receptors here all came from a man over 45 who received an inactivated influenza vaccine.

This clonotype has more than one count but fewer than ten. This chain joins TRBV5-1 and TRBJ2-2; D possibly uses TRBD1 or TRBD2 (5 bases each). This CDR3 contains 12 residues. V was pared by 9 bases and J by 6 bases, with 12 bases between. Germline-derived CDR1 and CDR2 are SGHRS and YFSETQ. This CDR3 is CATRESAGELFF. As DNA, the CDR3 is TGCGCCACCAGGGAGTCCGCCGGGGAGCTGTTTTTT.

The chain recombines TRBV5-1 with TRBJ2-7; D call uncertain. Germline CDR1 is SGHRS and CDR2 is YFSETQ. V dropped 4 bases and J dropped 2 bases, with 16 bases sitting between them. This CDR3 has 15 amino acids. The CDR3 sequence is CASSAAIGTTYEQYF. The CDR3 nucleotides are TGCGCCAGCAGCGCAGCCATCGGTACTACCTACGAGCAGTACTTC.

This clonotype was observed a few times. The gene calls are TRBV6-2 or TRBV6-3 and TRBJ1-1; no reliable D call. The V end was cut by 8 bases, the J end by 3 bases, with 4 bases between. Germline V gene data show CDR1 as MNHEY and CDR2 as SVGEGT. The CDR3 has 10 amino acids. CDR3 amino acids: CASGHTEAFF. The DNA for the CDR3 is TGTGCCAGCGGGCACACTGAAGCTTTCTTT.

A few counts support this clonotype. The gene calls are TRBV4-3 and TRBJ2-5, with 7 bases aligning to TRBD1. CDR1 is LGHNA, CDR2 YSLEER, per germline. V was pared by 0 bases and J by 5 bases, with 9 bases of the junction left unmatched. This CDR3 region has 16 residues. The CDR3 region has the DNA TGCGCCAGCAGCCAAGATTTCAGGGGGTTTCTTGAGACCCAGTACTTC. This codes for CASSQDFRGFLETQYF.

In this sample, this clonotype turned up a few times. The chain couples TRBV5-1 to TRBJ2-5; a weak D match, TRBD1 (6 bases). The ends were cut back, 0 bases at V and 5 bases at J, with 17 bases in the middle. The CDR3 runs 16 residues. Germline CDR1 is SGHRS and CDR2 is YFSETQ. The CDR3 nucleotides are TGCGCCAGCAGCTTGGAAGGACAGACTGGTAGGGAGACCCAGTACTTC. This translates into CASSLEGQTGRETQYF.

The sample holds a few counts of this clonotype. CDR3 nucleotide sequence: TGCAGTGCTAGATTGGGACCCGTCGATACGCAGTATTTT. As protein: CSARLGPVDTQYF. The rearrangement joins TRBV20-1 to TRBJ2-3; D tentatively fits TRBD1 or TRBD2 (5 bases each). The CDR3 consists of 13 residues. V was trimmed by 2 bases and J by 6 bases, leaving 12 bases between them. CDR1 is DFQATT, CDR2 SNEGSKA, per germline (reference sequence).

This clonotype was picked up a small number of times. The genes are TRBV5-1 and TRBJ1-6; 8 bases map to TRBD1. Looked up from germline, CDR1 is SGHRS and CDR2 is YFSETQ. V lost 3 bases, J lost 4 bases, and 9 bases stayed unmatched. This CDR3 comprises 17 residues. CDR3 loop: CASSWGQDPGYNSPLHF. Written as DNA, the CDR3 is TGCGCCAGCAGCTGGGGACAGGATCCCGGTTATAATTCACCCCTCCACTTT.